The 2 T cell receptor beta chains given below trace back to one sample, sequenced in a study of T cell responses to AZD1222 COVID-19 vaccine. The protocol was immunoSEQ multiplex PCR, while the TCRdb copy is restricted to in-frame clones and leaves out a portion. This table holds around 150,000 clones, about 92% found once. The starting material was peripheral blood, obtained 28 days after the second AZD1222 dose. The receptors originated from an adult who received the AZD1222 COVID-19 vaccine.

This chain joins TRBV3-1 (or the pseudogene TRBV3-2) and TRBJ2-3; perhaps TRBD2 as D (6 bases). The CDR3 is 15 amino acids. Germline lookup yields CDR1 LGHDT and CDR2 YNNKEL (reference sequence). V dropped 4 bases and J dropped 2 bases, with 13 bases sitting between them. In DNA form, the CDR3 reads TGTGCCAGCAGCCTGCTTAGCGGATACACAGATACGCAGTATTTT. Translation: CASSLLSGYTDTQYF.

The V and J genes are TRBV23-1 and TRBJ1-6; maybe TRBD1 (5 bases). TRBV23-1 is designated an ORF whose function remains uncertain. This CDR3 has 16 residues. The V end lost 6 bases, the J end lost 0 bases, and 12 bases lay between the germline ends. The CDR3 nucleotides are TGCGCCAGCAGCCAAACGCAGGGCTCCTATAATTCACCCCTCCACTTT. Protein: CASSQTQGSYNSPLHF.